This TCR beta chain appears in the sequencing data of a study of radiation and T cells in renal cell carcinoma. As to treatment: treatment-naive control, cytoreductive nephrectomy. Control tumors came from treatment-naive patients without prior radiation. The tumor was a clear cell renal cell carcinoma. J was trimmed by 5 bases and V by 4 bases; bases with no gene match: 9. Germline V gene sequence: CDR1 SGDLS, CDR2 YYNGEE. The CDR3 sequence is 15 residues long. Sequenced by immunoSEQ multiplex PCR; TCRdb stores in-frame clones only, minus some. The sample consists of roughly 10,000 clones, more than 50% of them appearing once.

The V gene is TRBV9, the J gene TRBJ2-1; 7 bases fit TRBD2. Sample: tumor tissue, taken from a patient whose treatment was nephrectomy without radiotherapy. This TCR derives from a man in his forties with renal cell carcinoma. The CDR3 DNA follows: TGTGCCAGCAGCCTCCGGGCGAGCGGGGACAATGAGCAGTTCTTC. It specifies CASSLRASGDNEQFF.